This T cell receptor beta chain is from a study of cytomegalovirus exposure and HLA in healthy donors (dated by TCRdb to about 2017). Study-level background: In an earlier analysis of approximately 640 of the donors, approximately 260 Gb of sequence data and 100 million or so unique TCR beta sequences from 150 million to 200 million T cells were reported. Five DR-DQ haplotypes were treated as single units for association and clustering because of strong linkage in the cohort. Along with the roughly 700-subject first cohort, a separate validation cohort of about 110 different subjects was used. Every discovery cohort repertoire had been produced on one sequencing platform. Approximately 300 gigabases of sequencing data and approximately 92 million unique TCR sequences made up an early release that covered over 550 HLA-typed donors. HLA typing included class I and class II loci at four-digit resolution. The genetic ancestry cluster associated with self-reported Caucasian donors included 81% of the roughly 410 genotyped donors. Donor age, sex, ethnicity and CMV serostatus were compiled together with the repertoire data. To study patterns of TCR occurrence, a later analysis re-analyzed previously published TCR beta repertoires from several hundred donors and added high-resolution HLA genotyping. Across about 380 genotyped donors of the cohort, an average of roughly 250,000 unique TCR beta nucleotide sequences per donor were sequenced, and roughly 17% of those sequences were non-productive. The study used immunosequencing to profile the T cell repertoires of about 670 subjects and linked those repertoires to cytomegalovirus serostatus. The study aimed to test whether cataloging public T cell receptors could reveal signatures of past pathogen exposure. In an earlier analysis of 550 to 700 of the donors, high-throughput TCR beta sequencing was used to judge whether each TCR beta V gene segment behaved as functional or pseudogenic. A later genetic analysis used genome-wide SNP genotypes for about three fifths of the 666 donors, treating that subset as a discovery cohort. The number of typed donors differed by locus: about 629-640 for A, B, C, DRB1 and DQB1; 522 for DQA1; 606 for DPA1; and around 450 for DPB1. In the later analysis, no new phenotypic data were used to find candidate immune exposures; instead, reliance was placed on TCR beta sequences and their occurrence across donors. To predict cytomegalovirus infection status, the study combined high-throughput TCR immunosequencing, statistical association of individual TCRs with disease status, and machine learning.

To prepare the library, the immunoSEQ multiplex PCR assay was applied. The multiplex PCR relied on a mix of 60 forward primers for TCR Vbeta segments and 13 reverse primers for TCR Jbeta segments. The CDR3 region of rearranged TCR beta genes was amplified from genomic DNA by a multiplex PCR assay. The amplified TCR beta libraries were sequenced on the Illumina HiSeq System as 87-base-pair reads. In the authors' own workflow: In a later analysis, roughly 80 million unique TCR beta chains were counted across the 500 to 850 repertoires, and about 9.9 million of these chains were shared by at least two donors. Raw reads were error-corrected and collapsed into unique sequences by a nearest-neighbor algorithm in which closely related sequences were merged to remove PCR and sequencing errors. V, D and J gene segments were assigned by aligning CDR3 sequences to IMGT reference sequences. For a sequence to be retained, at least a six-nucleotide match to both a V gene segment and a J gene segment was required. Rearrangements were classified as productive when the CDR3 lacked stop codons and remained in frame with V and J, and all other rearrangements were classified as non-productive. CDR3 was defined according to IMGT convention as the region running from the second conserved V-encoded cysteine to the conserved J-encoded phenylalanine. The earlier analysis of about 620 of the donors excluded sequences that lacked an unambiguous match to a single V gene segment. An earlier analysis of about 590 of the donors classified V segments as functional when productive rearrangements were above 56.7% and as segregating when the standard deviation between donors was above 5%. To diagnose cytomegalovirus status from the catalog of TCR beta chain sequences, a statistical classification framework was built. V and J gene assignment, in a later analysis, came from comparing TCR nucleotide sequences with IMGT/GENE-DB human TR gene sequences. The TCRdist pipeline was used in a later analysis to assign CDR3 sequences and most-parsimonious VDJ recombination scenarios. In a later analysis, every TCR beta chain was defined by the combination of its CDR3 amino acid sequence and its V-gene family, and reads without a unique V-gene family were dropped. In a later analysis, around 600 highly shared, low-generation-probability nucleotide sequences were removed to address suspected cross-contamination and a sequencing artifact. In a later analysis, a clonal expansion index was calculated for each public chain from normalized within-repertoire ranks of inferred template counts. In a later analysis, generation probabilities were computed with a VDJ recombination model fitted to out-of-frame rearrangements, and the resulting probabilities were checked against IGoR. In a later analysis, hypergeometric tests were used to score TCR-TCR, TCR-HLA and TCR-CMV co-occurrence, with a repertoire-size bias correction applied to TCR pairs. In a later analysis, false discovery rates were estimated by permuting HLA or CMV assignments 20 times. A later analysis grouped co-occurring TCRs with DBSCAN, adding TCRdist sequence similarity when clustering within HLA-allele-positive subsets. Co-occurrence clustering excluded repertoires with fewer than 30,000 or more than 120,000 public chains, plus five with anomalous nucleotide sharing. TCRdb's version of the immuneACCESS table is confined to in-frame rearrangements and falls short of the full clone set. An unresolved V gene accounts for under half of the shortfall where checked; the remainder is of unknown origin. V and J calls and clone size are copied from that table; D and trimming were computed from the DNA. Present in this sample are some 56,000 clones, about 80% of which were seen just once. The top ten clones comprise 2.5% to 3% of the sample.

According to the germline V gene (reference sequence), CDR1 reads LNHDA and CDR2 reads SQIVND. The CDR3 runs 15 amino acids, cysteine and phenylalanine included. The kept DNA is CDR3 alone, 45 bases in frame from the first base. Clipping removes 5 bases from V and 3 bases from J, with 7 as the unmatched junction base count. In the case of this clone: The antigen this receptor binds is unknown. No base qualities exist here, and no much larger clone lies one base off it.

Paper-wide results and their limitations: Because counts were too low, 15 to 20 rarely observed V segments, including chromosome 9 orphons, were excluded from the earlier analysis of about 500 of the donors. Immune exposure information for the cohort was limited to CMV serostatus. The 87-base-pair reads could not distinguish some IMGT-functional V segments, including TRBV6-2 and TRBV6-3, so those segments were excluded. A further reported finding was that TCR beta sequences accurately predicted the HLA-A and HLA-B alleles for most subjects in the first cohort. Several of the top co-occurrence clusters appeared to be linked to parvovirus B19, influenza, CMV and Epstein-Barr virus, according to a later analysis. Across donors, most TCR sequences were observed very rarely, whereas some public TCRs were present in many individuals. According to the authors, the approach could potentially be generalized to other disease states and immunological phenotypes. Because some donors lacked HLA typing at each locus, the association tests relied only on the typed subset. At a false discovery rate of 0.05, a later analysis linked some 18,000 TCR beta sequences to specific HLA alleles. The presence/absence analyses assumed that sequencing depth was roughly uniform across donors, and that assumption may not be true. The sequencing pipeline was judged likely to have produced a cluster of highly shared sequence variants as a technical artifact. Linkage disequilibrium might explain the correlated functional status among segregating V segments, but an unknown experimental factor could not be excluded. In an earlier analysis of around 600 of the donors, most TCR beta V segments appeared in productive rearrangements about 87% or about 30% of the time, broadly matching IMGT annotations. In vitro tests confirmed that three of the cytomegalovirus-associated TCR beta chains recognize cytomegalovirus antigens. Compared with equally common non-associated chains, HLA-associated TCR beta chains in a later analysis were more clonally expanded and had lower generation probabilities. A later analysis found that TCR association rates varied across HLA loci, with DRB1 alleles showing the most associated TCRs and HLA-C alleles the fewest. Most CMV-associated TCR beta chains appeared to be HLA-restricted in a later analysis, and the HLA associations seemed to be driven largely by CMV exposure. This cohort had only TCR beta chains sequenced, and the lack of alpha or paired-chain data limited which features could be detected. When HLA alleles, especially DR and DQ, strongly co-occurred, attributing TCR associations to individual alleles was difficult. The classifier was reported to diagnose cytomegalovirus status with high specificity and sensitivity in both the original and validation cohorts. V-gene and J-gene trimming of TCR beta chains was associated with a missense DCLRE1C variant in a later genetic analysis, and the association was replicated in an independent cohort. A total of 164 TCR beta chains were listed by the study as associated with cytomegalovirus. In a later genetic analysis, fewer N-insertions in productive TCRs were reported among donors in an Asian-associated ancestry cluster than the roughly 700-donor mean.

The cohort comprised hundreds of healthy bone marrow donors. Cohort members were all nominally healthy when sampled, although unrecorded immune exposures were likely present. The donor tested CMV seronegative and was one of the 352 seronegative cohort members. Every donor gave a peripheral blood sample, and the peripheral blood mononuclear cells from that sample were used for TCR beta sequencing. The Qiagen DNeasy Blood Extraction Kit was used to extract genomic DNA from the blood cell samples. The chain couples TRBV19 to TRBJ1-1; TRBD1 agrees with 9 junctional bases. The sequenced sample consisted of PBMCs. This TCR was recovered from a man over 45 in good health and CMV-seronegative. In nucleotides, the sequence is TGTGCCAGTAGTCCGGGGACAGGGCCCGACACTGAAGCTTTCTTT. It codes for CASSPGTGPDTEAFF. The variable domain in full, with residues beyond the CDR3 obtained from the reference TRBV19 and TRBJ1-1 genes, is DGGITQSPKYLFRKEGQNVTLSCEQNLNHDAMYWYRQDPGQGLRLIYYSQIVNDFQKGDIAEGYSVSREKKESFPLTVTSAQKNPTAFYLCASSPGTGPDTEAFFGQGTRLTVV.